The clone carrying this T cell receptor (beta chain) was picked up many times. Trimming left V 6 bases short and J 7 bases short, with 12 bases between. This CDR3 comprises 12 residues. The record originates from a study of T-cell reconstitution after alpha-beta-depleted transplantation in children. During its preparation, the TCRbeta library received unique molecular identifiers. TCRdb processed the PCR reads anew with MiXCR; each CDR3 protein has one entry. The table shows approximately 400,000 distinct CDR3 sequences, with under 13% occurring only once. Sequencing was performed on PBMCs from the stem cell graft donor, taken from the stem cell graft. The rearrangement joins TRBV12-3 or TRBV12-4 to TRBJ2-5, with a possible D match to TRBD1 (5 bases). The clonotype originates from a human donor who donated a stem cell graft to a child with acute myeloid leukemia. The CDR3 nucleotides read TGTGCCAGCAGCTCGACAGTCGGGACCCAGTACTTC. Protein: CASSSTVGTQYF.